This T cell receptor (beta chain) is drawn from a study of CD4+ T cells in melanoma. Profiling relied on immunoSEQ multiplex PCR, and the TCRdb table lists in-frame clones only, not all of them. Of a few thousand clones in the sample, 55% to 80% were seen once. Germline CDR1 is MNHEY and CDR2 is SVGAGI. V was pared by 7 bases and J by 7 bases, with 10 bases of the junction left unmatched. This CDR3 has 15 amino acids. On this clone: Antigen unknown.

General study findings and limits: CD8+ T cell, macrophage and B cell function reportedly correlated with neoantigen-specific CD4+ T cells. Neoantigen-specific CD4+ T cells in melanoma reportedly had diverse differentiation states.

The sequenced sample consisted of cells from a culture (not recorded whether cultured in vitro). The clonotype comes from a human donor with melanoma. V and J are TRBV6-5 and TRBJ1-4; 9 nucleotides agree with TRBD1. The CDR3 DNA is TGTGCCAGCACCGTCGACAGGGGGGCGGTTGAAAAACTGTTTTTT. This translates into CASTVDRGAVEKLFF.